These 22 T cell receptor beta chains were all obtained from the same sample, sequenced in a study of blood T cell repertoires in COVID-19. The repertoire was sequenced with immunoSEQ multiplex PCR; TCRdb's copy has only in-frame clones and lacks some. The sample has approximately 500,000 clones, 85% to 90% seen once. Sequenced sample: peripheral blood. These receptors were taken from a woman aged 45-65 years with COVID-19, enrolled during active disease.

This chain uses TRBV9 with TRBJ1-3, with TRBD1 matching 7 bases. CDR3 length equals 14 residues. V lost 2 bases to trimming and J lost 3 bases; unmatched junction nucleotides: 2. In germline, CDR1 is SGDLS, CDR2 YYNGEE. The CDR3 sequence is CASSVRGDGNTIYF. The CDR3 nucleotides read TGTGCCAGCAGCGTCAGGGGGGATGGAAACACCATATATTTT.

The rearrangement links TRBV6-5 to TRBJ2-1, with TRBD2 as a possible D gene (5 bases). The CDR3 consists of 16 residues. Germline V gene data show CDR1 as MNHEY and CDR2 as SVGAGI. The germline V and J ends were trimmed by 0 bases and 0 bases, with 9 bases remaining between them. The CDR3 is CASSYSPGNSYNEQFF. The CDR3 DNA sequence: TGTGCCAGCAGTTACTCTCCCGGGAACTCCTACAATGAGCAGTTCTTC.

The CDR3 loop is CASSFSGGHYNEQFF. In DNA, the CDR3 is TGTGCCAGCAGCTTTAGCGGGGGGCACTACAATGAGCAGTTCTTC. This chain uses TRBV7-9 with TRBJ2-1; 10 nucleotides agree with TRBD2. Germline CDR1 is SEHNR and CDR2 is FQNEAQ (reference sequence). This CDR3 region has 15 residues. Trimming at V came to 3 bases and at J to 3 bases, leaving 2 bases not matched to a gene.

The rearrangement links TRBV4-1 to TRBJ1-2, with 7 bases lining up with TRBD1. The CDR3 sequence is 17 residues long. Trimming at V came to 1 base and at J to 4 bases, leaving 12 bases not matched to a gene. CDR1 MGHRA and CDR2 YSYEKL come from the germline V gene. DNA of the CDR3: TGCGCCAGCAGCCAAGCACAGGAGGCAGGGGGTGTCTATGGCTACACCTTC. This gives the protein CASSQAQEAGGVYGYTF.

The V call is TRBV5-1, the J call TRBJ2-1; TRBD2 matches 7 bases. V lost 3 bases, J lost 0 bases, and 9 bases stayed unmatched. The CDR3 totals 17 residues. Germline CDR1 is SGHRS and CDR2 is YFSETQ. CDR3 region: CASSSPGAGVSYNEQFF. DNA for the CDR3: TGCGCCAGCAGCTCCCCCGGGGCGGGGGTCTCCTACAATGAGCAGTTCTTC.

The rearrangement joins TRBV5-1 to TRBJ2-3; 12 bases are shared with TRBD2. Germline V CDR1 and CDR2: SGHRS, YFSETQ. The CDR3 is 18 amino acids. Losses at the gene ends were 2 bases for V and 4 bases for J; bases not matched to a gene: 11. CDR3 sequence: CASSFRLAGGPGSDTQYF. The CDR3 DNA sequence: TGCGCCAGCAGCTTCCGGCTAGCGGGGGGGCCGGGATCAGATACGCAGTATTTT.

This sequence joins TRBV10-1 and TRBJ1-2; 7 nucleotides match TRBD1. Looked up from germline, CDR1 is WNHNN and CDR2 is SYGVQD (reference sequence). J lost 5 bases, V lost 4 bases, and 10 bases had no gene match. The CDR3 has 15 residues. The CDR3 coding sequence is TGCGCCAGCAGTGGGCTACGGACAGGTCAGTATGGCTACACCTTC. Translating gives CASSGLRTGQYGYTF.

This CDR3 reads CSVVGLDGGYTF. The CDR3 region has the DNA TGCAGCGTTGTAGGACTAGATGGTGGCTACACCTTC. The chain recombines TRBV29-1 with TRBJ1-2; D is unclear. The germline gives CDR1 SQVTM, CDR2 ANQGSEA. This CDR3 is 12 amino acids long. V lost 4 bases and J 7 bases, leaving 13 bases between the germline ends.

The chain links TRBV10-3 to TRBJ2-3; maybe TRBD2 (6 bases). Germline V gene data show CDR1 as ENHRY and CDR2 as SYGVKD. The CDR3 loop spans 13 amino acids. The CDR3 region is CSHRGGERDTQYF. DNA of the CDR3: TGTTCCCATCGAGGCGGGGAACGGGATACGCAGTATTTT.

In DNA form, the CDR3 reads TGTGCCAGCAGCCAAGTTCGCTTGATTAGCGGCTACGAGCAGTACTTC. It is translated as CASSQVRLISGYEQYF. The V gene is TRBV3-1 (or the pseudogene TRBV3-2), the J gene TRBJ2-7; a possible D gene is TRBD2 (6 bases). The CDR3 length is 16 residues. Per germline, CDR1 LGHDT and CDR2 YNNKEL (reference sequence). V lost 1 base and J lost 3, with 16 bases in between.

A few counts support this clone. As DNA, the CDR3 is TGTGCCAGCAGCTTGAGTCAGGGGGAAAACACCTTC. Protein product: CASSLSQGENTF. The rearrangement uses TRBV7-9 and TRBJ1-2; 7 nucleotides match TRBD1. Germline assignment: CDR1 SEHNR and CDR2 FQNEAQ (reference sequence). This CDR3 spans 12 amino acids. J lost 12 bases, V lost 3 bases, and 7 bases had no gene match.

V usage is TRBV3-1 (or the pseudogene TRBV3-2) and J usage is TRBJ2-1; 10 bases agree with TRBD1. Germline CDR1 reads LGHDT; CDR2 reads YNNKEL (reference sequence). With 3 bases clipped from V and 5 bases from J, the junction kept 7 bases outside the gene matches. This CDR3 has 16 amino acids. CDR3 nucleotide sequence: TGTGCCAGCAGCCACTATGGGGGGACAGGGGACAATGAGCAGTTCTTC. It yields the protein CASSHYGGTGDNEQFF.

The V and J genes are TRBV7-3 and TRBJ1-1; D remains ambiguous. The V and J ends lost 2 bases and 5 bases respectively, with 9 bases between them. Germline V gene data show CDR1 as SGHTA and CDR2 as FQGTGA. The CDR3 is 13 amino acids. For the CDR3, the DNA is TGTGCCAGCAGCTTATTAGGAGGGACTGAAGCTTTCTTT. The encoded protein is CASSLLGGTEAFF.

The rearrangement links TRBV9 to TRBJ1-1; TRBD1 might be the D (5 bases). The germline V gene has CDR1 SGDLS and CDR2 YYNGEE. The ends were cut back, 4 bases at V and 0 bases at J, with 13 bases in the middle. CDR3 size: 15 residues. The DNA for the CDR3 is TGTGCCAGCAGCCCTAGCGGGGGATTGAACACTGAAGCTTTCTTT. Its translation: CASSPSGGLNTEAFF.

This chain joins TRBV2 and TRBJ2-6; D is undetermined. V lost 4 bases and J lost 2, with 6 bases in between. Germline loops: CDR1 SNHLY, CDR2 FYNNEI. The CDR3 covers 14 residues. The CDR3 DNA reads as TGTGCCAGCAGTGCGGTCCCTGGGGCCAACGTCCTGACTTTC. Translation: CASSAVPGANVLTF.

This clone appeared once. Germline and junction disagree at one end, which may indicate a read error. V is TRBV11-2 and J is TRBJ1-2, with 7 bases fitting TRBD1. Per the germline V gene, CDR1 is SGHAT and CDR2 is FQNNGV. The CDR3 loop spans 12 amino acids. The CDR3 bases are TGTGCCAGCAGCCTTAATCGACAGGGTCAAAACTTC. Its translation: CASSLNRQGQNF. Full variable domain (missing parts from reference TRBV11-2 and TRBJ1-2): EAGVAQSPRYKIIEKRQSVAFWCNPISGHATLYWYQQILGQGPKLLIQFQNNGVVDDSQLPKDRFSAERLKGVDSTLKIQPAKLEDSAVYLCASSLNRQGQNFGSGTRLTVV.

This chain connects TRBV28 to TRBJ2-3, with 8 bases aligning to TRBD1. J gave up 7 bases and V 8 bases, and 32 bases lay outside the gene matches. CDR3 length: 21 amino acids. The germline gives CDR1 MDHEN, CDR2 SYDVKM. In DNA form, the CDR3 reads TGTGCCAGCTGTGGTGCAGGGGGCAAAGAGTGGCCGCCCGGGCCGAGATATACGCAGTATTTT. This sequence encodes CASCGAGGKEWPPGPRYTQYF.

As for this clone: Germline and junction disagree at one end, which may indicate a read error. This rearrangement joins TRBV2 to TRBJ2-1; D is perhaps TRBD1 (7 bases). The CDR3 is 15 residues long. In germline, CDR1 is SNHLY, CDR2 FYNNEI. This CDR3 reads CAGRGGGAPYNEQFF. The CDR3 DNA is TGTGCCGGCAGAGGGGGCGGGGCCCCCTACAATGAGCAGTTCTTC.

V usage is TRBV27 and J usage is TRBJ1-1; 7 bases match TRBD1. Trimming cost V 5 bases and J 0 bases; bases outside gene matches: 6. CDR1 is MNHEY, CDR2 SMNVEV, per germline (reference sequence). This CDR3 has 15 amino acids. CDR3 nucleotides: TGTGCCAGCAGTCCATACAGGGGCCTGAACACTGAAGCTTTCTTT. Residues: CASSPYRGLNTEAFF.

The genes are TRBV5-8 and TRBJ2-6; tentative D call: TRBD2 (5 bases). CDR3 size: 15 residues. Trimming cost V 2 bases and J 1 base, with 7 bases left between them. From germline, CDR1 is SGHTS and CDR2 YDEGEE. The CDR3 nucleotides are TGTGCCAGCAGCTTTCGGAGGTCTGGGGCCAACGTCCTGACTTTC. Protein product: CASSFRRSGANVLTF.

The chain links TRBV6-6 to TRBJ2-2, with TRBD1 as a possible D gene (5 bases). The CDR3 extends over 16 amino acids. CDR1 and CDR2 from the germline V gene are MNHNY and SVGAGI (reference sequence). V was clipped by 0 bases and J by 1 base, with 9 bases between them. For the CDR3, the DNA is TGTGCCAGCAGTTACTCGAAAACAGGGAACACCGGGGAGCTGTTTTTT. This codes for CASSYSKTGNTGELFF.

The chain couples TRBV27 to TRBJ1-2; D is uncertain. Germline assignment: CDR1 MNHEY and CDR2 SMNVEV (reference sequence). Trimming shortened V by 4 bases and J by 7 bases, and 7 bases separated the two germline ends. The CDR3 length is 11 residues. The CDR3 DNA reads as TGTGCCAGCAGTTCGGGAGGTGGCTACACCTTC. Translated: CASSSGGGYTF.